A single T cell receptor beta chain is shown here with its context. What it binds is unknown. The germline gene is not matched at one end of the junction; a read error may be the cause. This entry comes from a study of tumor and adjacent non-tumor tissue in lung cancer. The study's findings and limits: Normal lung showed higher cumulative top 100 clone frequency than tumor.

A modified ARM-PCR protocol with three rounds of nested PCR amplified TCRbeta. One entry per CDR3 protein results from TCRdb running MiXCR on the multiplex PCR reads. The sample has approximately 120,000 distinct CDR3 sequences, 60% to 65% seen once. No cell sorting was done before RNA was extracted from the tissue. More than 3 cm separated this lung sample from the edge of the tumor. Chemotherapy-naive patients with new lung cancer underwent thoracic surgery in China, August–late 2014. The CDR3 length is 14 residues. This TCR derives from a man aged 55 to 70 with non-small cell lung cancer. The V call is TRBV12-3 or TRBV12-4, the J call TRBJ2-5; TRBD1 aligns across 7 bases. Sequenced material: distant non-tumor lung tissue. The CDR3 DNA sequence: TGTGCGAGCAGTCCCAGACAGGGACAAGAGACCCAGTACTTC. Protein: CASSPRQGQETQYF.